This passage covers 15 T cell receptor beta chains from one sample sequenced in a study of post-analysis software for immune sequencing data (dated by TCRdb to the mid-2010s). Library method: PCR. The run used an Illumina HiSeq 2500. To reduce PCR and sequencing biases, unique molecular identifiers were incorporated into the TCR beta cDNA libraries. TCRdb itself trimmed the public reads at Q25 with fastp, ran MiXCR and retained productive beta chains. Identical CDR3 protein sequences are pooled into one entry, listed with their most common genes and DNA. Counted in this sample were 400,000 to 500,000 distinct CDR3 sequences; approximately 39% of them appeared once. The ten largest account for less than 10% of the sample. No antigens are known for them. Paper-wide results and their limitations: Patients showed significantly higher frequencies than controls for a handful of TRBV segments, among them TRBV5-6, TRBV5-1 and TRBV20-1.

Input material: blood. The receptors were sampled from a girl aged 2 to 10 with multiple sclerosis.

DNA for the CDR3: TGCGCCAGCAGCCAAGATCGTGCTCTCTACAATGAGCAGTTCTTC. It specifies CASSQDRALYNEQFF. This sequence joins TRBV4-3 and TRBJ2-1; D is unresolved. V shed 0 bases and J shed 3 bases, with 9 bases lying between them. Germline V gene sequence: CDR1 LGHNA, CDR2 YSLEER. The CDR3 is 15 residues long.

The V and J genes are TRBV7-3 and TRBJ2-1, with a possible D match to TRBD1 (5 bases). Germline values: CDR1 SGHTA, CDR2 FQGTGA. Trimming stripped 1 base from V and 10 bases from J, with 14 bases between. The CDR3 totals 14 residues. The CDR3 here is CASSLNMGRREQFF. For the CDR3, the DNA is TGTGCCAGCAGCTTAAACATGGGGCGGAGAGAGCAGTTCTTC.

The gene calls are TRBV24-1 and TRBJ2-1; TRBD1 or TRBD2 may be the D gene (5 bases each). Germline V gene sequence: CDR1 KGHDR, CDR2 SFDVKD. V lost 3 bases and J lost 1, with 9 bases in between. This CDR3 is built from 15 residues. CDR3 protein: CATSDRGLSYNEQFF. As DNA, the CDR3 is TGTGCCACCAGTGATCGGGGCTTGTCCTACAATGAGCAGTTCTTC.

This clonotype turned up a few times. The chain carries TRBV7-3 and TRBJ2-3, with D possibly TRBD2 on 5 matching bases. Trimming shortened V by 9 bases and J by 0 bases, and 13 bases separated the two germline ends. The length of the CDR3 is 14 residues. From germline, CDR1 is SGHTA and CDR2 FQGTGA. CDR3 residues: CASTKRTSTDTQYF. The CDR3 region has the DNA TGTGCCAGTACGAAGCGGACTAGCACAGATACGCAGTATTTT.

This clonotype has only a few counts. This chain joins TRBV12-3 or TRBV12-4 and TRBJ2-1, with 8 bases matching TRBD1. The V segment lost 6 bases and the J segment 3 bases; nucleotides outside the gene matches: 10. The CDR3 contains 16 residues. DNA of the CDR3: TGTGCCAGCAGCCCCAGGGGGCCAGTCATCTACAATGAGCAGTTCTTC. Amino acid sequence: CASSPRGPVIYNEQFF.

This clonotype was counted a single time. V is TRBV7-2 and J is TRBJ1-5; no firm D call. Germline values: CDR1 SGHTA, CDR2 FQGNSA. Trimming shortened V by 2 bases and J by 0 bases, and 8 bases separated the two germline ends. There are 15 residues in the CDR3. CDR3 sequence reads: CASSLKENSNQPQHF. In DNA, the CDR3 is TGTGCCAGCAGCTTAAAGGAAAATAGCAATCAGCCCCAGCATTTT.

The chain has TRBV28 and TRBJ2-7; D tentatively reads TRBD1 or TRBD2 (6 bases each). Trimming took 5 bases from V and 1 from J, leaving 27 bases between them. CDR1 is MDHEN, CDR2 SYDVKM, per germline. The CDR3 has 19 amino acids. The CDR3 loop reads CASSPIRGKWGDASYEQYF. The CDR3 DNA reads TGTGCCAGCAGTCCTATAAGGGGGAAGTGGGGGGATGCTTCCTACGAGCAGTACTTC.

V is TRBV12-3 or TRBV12-4 and J is TRBJ2-7, with 7 nucleotides matching TRBD1. Unmatched junction bases numbered 12, after V lost 5 bases and J lost 5 bases. CDR3 length equals 15 residues. The CDR3 DNA sequence: TGTGCCAGCAGTACACCCGGGACAGCTCTCCACGAGCAGTACTTC. Translated: CASSTPGTALHEQYF.

V usage is TRBV9 and J usage is TRBJ2-7, with 9 bases aligning to TRBD1. Germline V gene data show CDR1 as SGDLS and CDR2 as YYNGEE. The CDR3 length is 14 residues. V was clipped by 0 bases and J by 2 bases; unmatched bases: 0. CDR3 protein: CASSVGTGAYEQYF. The CDR3 nucleotides are TGTGCCAGCAGCGTAGGGACAGGGGCCTACGAGCAGTACTTC. Filled out from reference TRBV9 and TRBJ2-7, the complete variable domain reads DSGVTQTPKHLITATGQRVTLRCSPRSGDLSVYWYQQSLDQGLQFLIQYYNGEERAKGNILERFSAQQFPDLHSELNLSSLELGDSALYFCASSVGTGAYEQYFGPGTRLTVT.

This chain uses TRBV7-8 with TRBJ2-7, with 8 bases fitting TRBD1. The J call may not be correct, given that the DNA end is closer to TRBJ2-5. The CDR3 has 14 residues. Germline values: CDR1 SGHVS, CDR2 FQNEAQ. The CDR3 DNA reads TGTGCCAGCAGCTTATGGGGACAGGAAGAGACCCAGTACTTC. This encodes CASSLWGQEETQYF.

This clonotype showed up just a few times. This chain connects TRBV5-5 to TRBJ2-6, with D hard to call. CDR1 and CDR2 from the germline V gene are SGHKS and YYEKEE (reference sequence). The V and J ends lost 5 bases and 4 bases respectively, with 19 bases between them. The CDR3 spans 17 residues. The CDR3 DNA reads as TGTGCCAGCAGGCGTATTATTCAGGCGTCAGGGGCCAACGTCCTGACTTTC. Its translation: CASRRIIQASGANVLTF.

This clonotype was observed a few times. The rearrangement uses TRBV5-1 and TRBJ2-6; D possibly corresponds to TRBD2 (5 bases). This CDR3 contains 16 residues. V lost 0 bases to trimming and J lost 1 base, with 8 bases between them. The germline V gene encodes CDR1 SGHRS and CDR2 YFSETQ. Written as DNA, the CDR3 is TGCGCCAGCAGCTTGGTAGAGGGTTCTGGGGCCAACGTCCTGACTTTC. Its translation: CASSLVEGSGANVLTF.

V usage is TRBV15 and J usage is TRBJ2-6; D is unresolved. The CDR3 loop spans 16 amino acids. Trimming took 3 bases from V and 0 from J, leaving 9 bases between them. Germline CDR1 and CDR2: LNHNV and YYDKDF (reference sequence). The CDR3 DNA reads as TGTGCCACCAGCAGCATTGTCACCTCTGGGGCCAACGTCCTGACTTTC. Translated: CATSSIVTSGANVLTF.

In DNA form, the CDR3 reads TGCAGCGTTGTAGGGAATACTTACGAGCAGTACTTC. Translating gives CSVVGNTYEQYF. V gene TRBV29-1 combines with J gene TRBJ2-5; D unresolved. With the DNA end fitting TRBJ2-7 better, the J assignment may be wrong. This CDR3 comprises 12 residues. Germline V CDR1 and CDR2: SQVTM, ANQGSEA.

This chain connects TRBV9 to TRBJ2-7, with 10 bases that match TRBD2. Germline CDR1 reads SGDLS; CDR2 reads YYNGEE. The CDR3 consists of 16 residues. With V trimmed by 3 bases and J by 4 bases, 10 bases remained unmatched. This CDR3 is CASSAGTSAIGYEQYF. In DNA form, the CDR3 reads TGTGCCAGCAGCGCCGGGACTAGCGCGATAGGATACGAGCAGTACTTC.